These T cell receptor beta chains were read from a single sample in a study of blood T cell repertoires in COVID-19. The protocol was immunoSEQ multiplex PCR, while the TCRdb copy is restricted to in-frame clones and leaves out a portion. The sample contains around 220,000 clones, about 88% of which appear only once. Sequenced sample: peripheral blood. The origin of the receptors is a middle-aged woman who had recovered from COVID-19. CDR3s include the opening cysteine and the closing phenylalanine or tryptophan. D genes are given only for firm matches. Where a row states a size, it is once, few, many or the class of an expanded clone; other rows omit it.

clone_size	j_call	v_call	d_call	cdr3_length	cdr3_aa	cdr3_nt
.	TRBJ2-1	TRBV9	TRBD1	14	CASSPDRDDNEQFF	TGTGCCAGCAGCCCTGACAGGGACGACAATGAGCAGTTCTTC
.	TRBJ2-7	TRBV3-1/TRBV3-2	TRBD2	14	CASSPGGTSYEQYF	TGTGCCAGCAGCCCGGGGGGGACCTCCTACGAGCAGTACTTC
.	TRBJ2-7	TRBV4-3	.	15	CASSQEGMGQYEQYF	TGCGCCAGCAGCCAAGAGGGAATGGGGCAATACGAGCAGTACTTC
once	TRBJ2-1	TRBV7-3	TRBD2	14	CASRPGLAGGRWFF	TGTGCCAGCAGACCCGGACTAGCGGGAGGGCGGTGGTTCTTC
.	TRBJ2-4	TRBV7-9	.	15	CASSSRGLRENIQYF	TGTGCCAGCAGCTCCCGGGGGTTAAGGGAAAACATTCAGTACTTC
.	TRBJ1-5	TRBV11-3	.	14	CASSRDRRIQPQHF	TGTGCCAGCAGTCGCGACCGGCGGATTCAGCCCCAGCATTTT
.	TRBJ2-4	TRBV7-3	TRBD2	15	CAEAGQRETKNIQYF	TGTGCCGAAGCGGGGCAAAGGGAGACCAAAAACATTCAGTACTTC
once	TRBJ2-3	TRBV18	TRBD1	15	CASSENRGLIDTQYF	TGTGCCAGCTCAGAGAACAGGGGGCTGATAGATACGCAGTATTTT
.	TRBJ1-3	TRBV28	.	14	CASSLGLGENTIYF	TGTGCCAGCAGTTTGGGGCTGGGTGAAAACACCATATATTTT
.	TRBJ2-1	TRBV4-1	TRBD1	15	CASSQAGTGGNEQFF	TGCGCCAGCAGCCAAGCCGGGACAGGGGGAAATGAGCAGTTCTTC
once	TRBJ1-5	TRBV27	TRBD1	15	CASRSQGAGNQPQHF	TGTGCCAGCAGGTCACAGGGGGCTGGCAATCAGCCCCAGCATTTT
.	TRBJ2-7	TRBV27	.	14	CASSLGVGHYEQYF	TGTGCCAGCAGTTTAGGCGTGGGCCACTACGAGCAGTACTTC
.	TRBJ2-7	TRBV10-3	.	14	CATGGTLATYEQYF	TGTGCCACAGGGGGGACATTAGCGACCTACGAGCAGTACTTC
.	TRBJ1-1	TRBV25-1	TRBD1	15	CASSDGGQLNTEAFF	TGTGCCAGCAGTGATGGGGGACAGTTGAACACTGAAGCTTTCTTT
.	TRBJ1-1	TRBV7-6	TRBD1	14	CASSGRTGDPEAFF	TGTGCCAGCAGCGGACGGACAGGGGATCCCGAAGCTTTCTTT
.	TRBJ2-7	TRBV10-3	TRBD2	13	CASLAGGLYEQYF	TGTGCCAGCCTAGCGGGGGGACTTTACGAGCAGTACTTC
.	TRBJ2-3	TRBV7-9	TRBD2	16	CASSPASSGGTDTQYF	TGTGCCAGCAGCCCAGCCTCTAGCGGGGGGACAGATACGCAGTATTTT
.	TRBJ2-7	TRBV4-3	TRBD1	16	CASSQQGGQGSYEQYF	TGCGCCAGCAGCCAACAGGGTGGACAGGGATCCTACGAGCAGTACTTC
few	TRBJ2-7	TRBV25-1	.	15	CASSELGRNSYEQYF	TGTGCCAGCAGTGAACTGGGGAGGAACTCCTACGAGCAGTACTTC
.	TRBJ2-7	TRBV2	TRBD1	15	CASSKGTGGLGEQYF	TGTGCCAGCAGTAAAGGGACAGGGGGCCTCGGCGAGCAGTACTTC
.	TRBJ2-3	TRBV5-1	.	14	CASTLTGSTDTQYF	TGCGCCAGCACCCTGACGGGAAGCACAGATACGCAGTATTTT
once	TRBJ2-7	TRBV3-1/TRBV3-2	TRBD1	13	CASRDRGSYEQYF	TGTGCCAGCAGGGACAGGGGCTCCTACGAGCAGTACTTC
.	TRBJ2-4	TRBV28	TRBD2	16	CASSLLSGGAGNIQYF	TGTGCCAGCAGTTTATTGAGCGGGGGGGCTGGAAACATTCAGTACTTC
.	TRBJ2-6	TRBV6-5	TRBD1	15	CASRSDRAGANVLTF	TGTGCCAGCAGGTCGGACAGGGCTGGGGCCAACGTCCTGACTTTC
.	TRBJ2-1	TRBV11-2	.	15	CASSLDHSGVHEQFF	TGTGCCAGCAGCTTAGATCACTCGGGGGTGCATGAGCAGTTCTTC
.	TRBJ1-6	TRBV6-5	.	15	CASSITGTYNSPLHF	TGTGCCAGCAGTATAACAGGGACCTATAATTCACCCCTCCACTTT
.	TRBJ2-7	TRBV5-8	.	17	CASSLAGGGRSSYEQYF	TGTGCCAGCAGCTTGGCCGGGGGTGGACGGTCAAGCTACGAGCAGTACTTC
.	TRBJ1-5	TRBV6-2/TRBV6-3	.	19	CASSYRGAMEGASNQPQHF	TGTGCCAGCAGTTACCGCGGGGCGATGGAGGGAGCGTCCAATCAGCCCCAGCATTTT
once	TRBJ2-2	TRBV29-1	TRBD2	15	CSVQGLAANTGELFF	TGCAGCGTTCAGGGACTAGCGGCGAACACCGGGGAGCTGTTTTTT
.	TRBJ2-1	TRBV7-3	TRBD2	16	CASSLRGTSSYNEQFF	TGTGCCAGCAGCTTAAGAGGGACTAGCTCCTACAATGAGCAGTTCTTC
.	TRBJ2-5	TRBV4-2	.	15	CASSLPPGAQETQYF	TGTGCCAGCAGCCTTCCCCCAGGGGCCCAAGAGACCCAGTACTTC
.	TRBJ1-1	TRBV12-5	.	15	CASGLVGGKAAEAFF	TGTGCTAGTGGTTTGGTTGGAGGGAAGGCTGCTGAAGCTTTCTTT
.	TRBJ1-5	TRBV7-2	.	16	CASSPAGGYSNQPQHF	TGTGCCAGCAGTCCCGCTGGGGGGTATAGCAATCAGCCCCAGCATTTT
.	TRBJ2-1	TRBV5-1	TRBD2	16	CASGTSGRSSYNEQFF	TGCGCCAGCGGAACTAGCGGGAGAAGCTCCTACAATGAGCAGTTCTTC
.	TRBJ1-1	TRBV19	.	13	CASSPGVNTEAFF	TGTGCCAGTAGTCCAGGGGTGAACACTGAAGCTTTCTTT
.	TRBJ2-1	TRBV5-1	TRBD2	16	CASSSRLAGPYNEQFF	TGCGCCAGCAGCAGCAGACTAGCGGGACCCTACAATGAGCAGTTCTTC
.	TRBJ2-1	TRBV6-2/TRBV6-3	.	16	CASSYGSGNSYNEQFF	TGTGCCAGCAGTTACGGATCAGGGAACTCCTACAATGAGCAGTTCTTC
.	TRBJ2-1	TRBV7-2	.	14	CASSPDTIYNEQFF	TGTGCCAGCAGCCCAGACACCATATACAATGAGCAGTTCTTC
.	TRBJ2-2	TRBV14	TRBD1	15	CASRRGQGNTGELFF	TGTGCCAGCAGACGAGGACAGGGGAACACCGGGGAGCTGTTTTTT
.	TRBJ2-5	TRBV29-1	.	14	CSAWTWTAKETQYF	TGCAGCGCTTGGACCTGGACAGCTAAAGAGACCCAGTACTTC
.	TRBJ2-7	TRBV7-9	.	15	CASSYSLGSHYEQYF	TGTGCCAGCAGCTATTCCCTTGGGAGCCACTACGAGCAGTACTTC
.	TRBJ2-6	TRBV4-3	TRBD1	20	CASSRDVPGQGAAGANVLTF	TGCGCCAGCAGCCGCGATGTACCGGGACAGGGGGCTGCTGGGGCCAACGTCCTGACTTTC
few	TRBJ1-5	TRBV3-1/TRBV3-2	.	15	CASSQDVGQGQPQHF	TGTGCCAGCAGCCAAGATGTGGGTCAGGGTCAGCCCCAGCATTTT
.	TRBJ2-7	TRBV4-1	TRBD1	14	CASSPGQGYYEQYF	TGCGCCAGCAGCCCGGGACAGGGCTACTACGAGCAGTACTTC
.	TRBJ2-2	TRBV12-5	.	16	CASGFDLGPKDGELFF	TGTGCTAGTGGTTTCGATCTGGGGCCAAAAGACGGGGAGCTGTTTTTT
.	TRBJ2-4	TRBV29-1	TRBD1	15	CSVLLRQGAKNIQYF	TGCAGCGTTCTCCTTCGACAGGGGGCCAAAAACATTCAGTACTTC
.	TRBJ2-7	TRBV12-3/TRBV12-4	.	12	CASSSAPHEQYF	TGTGCCAGCAGTTCCGCGCCTCATGAGCAGTACTTC
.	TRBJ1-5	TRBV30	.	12	CAWSNRDQPQHF	TGTGCCTGGAGTAACAGGGATCAGCCCCAGCATTTT
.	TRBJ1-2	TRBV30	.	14	CAWSAYRANYGYTF	TGTGCCTGGAGTGCGTACAGAGCTAACTATGGCTACACCTTC
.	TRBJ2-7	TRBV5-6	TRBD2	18	CASSKGAGLAGGAYEQYF	TGTGCCAGCAGCAAGGGCGCGGGACTAGCGGGTGGGGCCTACGAGCAGTACTTC
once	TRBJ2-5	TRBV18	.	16	CASSPGQQSLQETQYF	TGTGCCAGCTCACCCGGACAACAGAGCCTCCAAGAGACCCAGTACTTC
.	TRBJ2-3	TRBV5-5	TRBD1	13	CASSPDRADTQYF	TGTGCCAGCAGCCCCGACAGGGCAGATACGCAGTATTTT